The following is a T cell receptor beta chain sequence with its context. No antigen is known for it. The PCR ran on 60 Vbeta and 13 Jbeta primers. Per the study methods: Some 80 million unique TCR beta chains, some 9.9 million shared, were counted in a later analysis. Produced via immunoSEQ multiplex PCR; TCRdb's table is partial and in-frame only. That table furnishes V, J and clone size, whereas the DNA furnished D and trimming. The sample consists of around 190,000 clones, 60% to 80% of them appearing once. Looked up from germline, CDR1 is SGHRS and CDR2 is YFSETQ. The CDR3 contains 16 residues. Losses at the gene ends were 4 bases for V and 2 bases for J; bases not matched to a gene: 10. The sample is drawn from a study of cytomegalovirus exposure and HLA in healthy donors. Study-wide results and limits: Available immune exposure information was restricted to CMV serostatus only.

The source of this sequence is a woman aged 25 to 39 in good health and CMV-seronegative. Material for sequencing was PBMCs. The chain couples TRBV5-1 to TRBJ1-1; 8 positions agree with TRBD1. The CDR3 DNA reads as TGCGCCAGCAGCCGTGTCTGGCAGGGGGCAAACACTGAAGCTTTCTTT. This gives the protein CASSRVWQGANTEAFF.